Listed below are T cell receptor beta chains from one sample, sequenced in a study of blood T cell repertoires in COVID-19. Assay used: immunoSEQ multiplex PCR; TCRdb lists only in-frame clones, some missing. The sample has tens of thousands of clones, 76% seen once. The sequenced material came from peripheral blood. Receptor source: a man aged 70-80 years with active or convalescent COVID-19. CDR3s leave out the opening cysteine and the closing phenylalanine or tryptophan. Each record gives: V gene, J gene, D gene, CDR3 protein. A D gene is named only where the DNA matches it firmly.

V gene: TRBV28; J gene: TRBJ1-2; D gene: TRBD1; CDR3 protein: ASQQGALGYGYT
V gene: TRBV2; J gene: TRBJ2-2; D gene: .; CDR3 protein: ASKGAGELF
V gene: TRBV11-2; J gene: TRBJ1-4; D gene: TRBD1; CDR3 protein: ASSRWGQGDEKLF
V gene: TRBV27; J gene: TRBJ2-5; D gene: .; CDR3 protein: ASSFVVGETQY
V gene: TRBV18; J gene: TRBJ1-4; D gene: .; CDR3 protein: ASSPRTVNEKLF
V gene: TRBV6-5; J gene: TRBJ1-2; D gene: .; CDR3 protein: ASSRISPGGYGYT
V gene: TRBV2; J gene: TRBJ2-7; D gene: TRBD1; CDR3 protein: ASSGRDRGYEQY
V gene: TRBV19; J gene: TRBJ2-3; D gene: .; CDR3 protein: ASTQGTDTQY
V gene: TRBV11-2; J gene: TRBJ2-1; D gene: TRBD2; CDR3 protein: ASSLGSGGAFEQF
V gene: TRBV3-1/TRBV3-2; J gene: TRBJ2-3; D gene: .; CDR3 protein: ASSYSSGPTDTQY
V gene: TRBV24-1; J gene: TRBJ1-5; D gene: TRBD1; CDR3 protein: ATRGQGAGQPQH
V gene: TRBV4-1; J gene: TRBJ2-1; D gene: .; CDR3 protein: ASSQDQRGSNEQF
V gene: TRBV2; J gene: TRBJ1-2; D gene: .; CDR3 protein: ASSYLNSGGGYT
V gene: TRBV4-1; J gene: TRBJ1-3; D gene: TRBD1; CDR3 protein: ASSPFDRGLSGNTIY
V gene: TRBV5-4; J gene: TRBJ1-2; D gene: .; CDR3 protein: ASSPGSGGFYGYT
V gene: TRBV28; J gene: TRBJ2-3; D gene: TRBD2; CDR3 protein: ASSPGLATDTQY
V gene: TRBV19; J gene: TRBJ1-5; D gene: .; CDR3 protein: ASNPRQGYQPQH
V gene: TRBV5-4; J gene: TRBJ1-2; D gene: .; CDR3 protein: ASSSEGEANYGYT
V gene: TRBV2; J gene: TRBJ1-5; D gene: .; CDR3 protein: ASSGGEDQPQH
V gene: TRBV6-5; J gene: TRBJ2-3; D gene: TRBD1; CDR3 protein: ASSPGQGADTQY
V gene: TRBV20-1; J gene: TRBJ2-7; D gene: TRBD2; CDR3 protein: SASSSGNEQY
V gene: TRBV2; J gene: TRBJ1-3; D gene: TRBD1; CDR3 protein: ASRTGVYGNTIY
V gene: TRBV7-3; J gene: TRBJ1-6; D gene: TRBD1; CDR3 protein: ASSTGTGTSPLH
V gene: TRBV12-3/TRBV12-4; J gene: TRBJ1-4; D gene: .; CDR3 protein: ASSLGHAEKLF
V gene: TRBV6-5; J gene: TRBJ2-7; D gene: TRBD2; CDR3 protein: AIRLAGTYEQY
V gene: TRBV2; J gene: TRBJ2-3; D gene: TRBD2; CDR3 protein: ASSEEGAGGRTDTQY
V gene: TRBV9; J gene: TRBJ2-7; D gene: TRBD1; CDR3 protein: ASSVEPGQGYEQY
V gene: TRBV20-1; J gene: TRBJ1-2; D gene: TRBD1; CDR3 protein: SAQTGFGYT
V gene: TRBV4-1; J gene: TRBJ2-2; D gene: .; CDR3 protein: ASSQDFSGFTGELF
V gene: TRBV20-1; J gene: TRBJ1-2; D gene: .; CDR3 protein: SARVQAGYT
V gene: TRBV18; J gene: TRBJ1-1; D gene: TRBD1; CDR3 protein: ASSPTAGGSEAF
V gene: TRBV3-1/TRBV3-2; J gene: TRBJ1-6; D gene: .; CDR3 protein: ASSQVPGVGSPLH
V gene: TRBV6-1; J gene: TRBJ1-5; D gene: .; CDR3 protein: ASSEAWGGSRQPQH
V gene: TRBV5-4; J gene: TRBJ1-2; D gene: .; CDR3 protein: ASSPRNSVYGYT
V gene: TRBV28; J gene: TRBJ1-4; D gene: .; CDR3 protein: AIQGLGEKLF
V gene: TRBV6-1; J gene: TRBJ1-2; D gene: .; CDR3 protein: ASSELRVDYGYT
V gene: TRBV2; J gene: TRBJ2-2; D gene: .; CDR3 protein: ASSLDQGSTGELF
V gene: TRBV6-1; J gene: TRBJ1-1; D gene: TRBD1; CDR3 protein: ASSAGDRVVLEKAF
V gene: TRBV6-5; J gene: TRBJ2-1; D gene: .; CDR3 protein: ASQLGPQEQF
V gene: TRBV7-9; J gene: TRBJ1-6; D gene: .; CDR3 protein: ASSSPVGVGNSPLH
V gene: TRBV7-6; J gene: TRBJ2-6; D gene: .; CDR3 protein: ASSPGTPSSGANVLT
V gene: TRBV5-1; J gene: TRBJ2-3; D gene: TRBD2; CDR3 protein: ASTRTSGGAKVSDTQY
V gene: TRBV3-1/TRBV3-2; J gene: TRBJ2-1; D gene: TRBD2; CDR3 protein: ASSPLAGSSYNEQF
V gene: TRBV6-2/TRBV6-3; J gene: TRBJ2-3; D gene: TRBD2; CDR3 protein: ASSFLAGEGFGQY
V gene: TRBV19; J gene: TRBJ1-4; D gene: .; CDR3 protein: ATQGDPHSTNEKLF
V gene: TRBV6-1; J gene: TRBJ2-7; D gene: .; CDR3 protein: ASSEVAGGGWGYYEQY
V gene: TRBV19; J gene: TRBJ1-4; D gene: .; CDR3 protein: ASSPRDTGREKLF
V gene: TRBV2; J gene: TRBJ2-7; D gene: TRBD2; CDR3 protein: ASSEGSGGTYEQY
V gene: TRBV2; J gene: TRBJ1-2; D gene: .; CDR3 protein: ASIQDRDYGYT
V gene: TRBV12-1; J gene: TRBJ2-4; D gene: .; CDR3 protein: ASRGLRY
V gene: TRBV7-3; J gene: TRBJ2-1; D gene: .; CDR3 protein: ASSLGGEQF